This entry lists 3 T cell receptor beta chains sequenced from one sample in a study of blood T cell repertoires in COVID-19. Profiling relied on immunoSEQ multiplex PCR, and the TCRdb table lists in-frame clones only, not all of them. The repertoire consists of 200,000 or so clones, with around 85% occurring once and the leading ten covering about 1.3%. The source material was PBMCs or T cells enriched from blood (not recorded which). The receptor source for this set is a middle-aged woman with acute COVID-19.

There are many counts of this clone. The rearrangement joins TRBV10-3 to TRBJ2-1; D possibly corresponds to TRBD2 (5 bases). There are 15 residues in the CDR3. Germline V gives CDR1 ENHRY, CDR2 SYGVKD. V was cut by 6 bases and J by 0 bases, with 12 bases left in between. The CDR3 reads CAIRGAASSYNEQFF. CDR3 nucleotides: TGTGCCATCAGGGGAGCGGCTAGCTCCTACAATGAGCAGTTCTTC.

The chain combines TRBV19 with TRBJ1-1; 9 positions agree with TRBD1. CDR3 length equals 16 residues. V gave up 5 bases and J gave up 1 base; unmatched junction bases: 8. Germline V CDR1 and CDR2: LNHDA, SQIVND (reference sequence). The CDR3 protein is CASSSGQGFQNTEAFF. CDR3 coding DNA: TGTGCCAGTAGTTCGGGACAGGGTTTTCAGAACACTGAAGCTTTCTTT.

This clone was seen only a few times. The chain employs TRBV10-2 and TRBJ2-3, with 9 bases lining up with TRBD2. The CDR3 has 16 residues. V lost 6 bases, J lost 2 bases, and 9 bases stayed unmatched. Germline CDR1 reads WSHSY; CDR2 reads SAAADI. The CDR3 DNA reads as TGCGCCAGCAGGCGCGGGGGGGCCAGTTACACAGATACGCAGTATTTT. Translation gives CASRRGGASYTDTQYF.